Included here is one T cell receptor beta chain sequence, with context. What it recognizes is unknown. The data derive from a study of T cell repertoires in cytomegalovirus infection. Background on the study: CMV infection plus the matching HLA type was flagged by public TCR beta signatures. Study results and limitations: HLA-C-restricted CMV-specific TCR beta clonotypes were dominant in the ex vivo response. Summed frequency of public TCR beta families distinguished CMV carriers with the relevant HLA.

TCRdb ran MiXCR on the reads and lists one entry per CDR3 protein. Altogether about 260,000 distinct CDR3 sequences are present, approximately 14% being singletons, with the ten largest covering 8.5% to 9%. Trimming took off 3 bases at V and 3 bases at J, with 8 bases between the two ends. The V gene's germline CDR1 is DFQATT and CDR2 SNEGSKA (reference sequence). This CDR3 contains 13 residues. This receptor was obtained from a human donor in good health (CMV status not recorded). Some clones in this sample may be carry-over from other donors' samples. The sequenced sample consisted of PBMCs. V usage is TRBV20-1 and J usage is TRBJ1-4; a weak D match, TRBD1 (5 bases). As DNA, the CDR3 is TGCAGTGCTAGTGACAGCTCTAATGAAAAACTGTTTTTT. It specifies CSASDSSNEKLFF.